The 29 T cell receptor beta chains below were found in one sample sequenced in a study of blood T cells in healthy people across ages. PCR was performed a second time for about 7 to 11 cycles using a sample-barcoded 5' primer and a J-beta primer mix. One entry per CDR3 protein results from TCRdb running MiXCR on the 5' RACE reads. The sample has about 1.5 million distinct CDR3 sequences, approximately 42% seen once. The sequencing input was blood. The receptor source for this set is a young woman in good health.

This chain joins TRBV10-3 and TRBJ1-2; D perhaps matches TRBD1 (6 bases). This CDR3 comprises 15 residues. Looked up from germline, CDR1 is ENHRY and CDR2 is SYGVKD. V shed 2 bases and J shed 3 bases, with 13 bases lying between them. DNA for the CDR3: TGTGCCATCAGTGAGGGGACGACAGGCTACTATGGCTACACCTTC. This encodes CAISEGTTGYYGYTF.

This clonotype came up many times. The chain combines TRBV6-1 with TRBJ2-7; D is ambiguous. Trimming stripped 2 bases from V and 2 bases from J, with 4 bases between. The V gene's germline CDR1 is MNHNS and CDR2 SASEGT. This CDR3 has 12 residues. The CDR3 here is CASSELTYEQYF. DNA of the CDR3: TGTGCCAGCAGTGAATTAACCTACGAGCAGTACTTC.

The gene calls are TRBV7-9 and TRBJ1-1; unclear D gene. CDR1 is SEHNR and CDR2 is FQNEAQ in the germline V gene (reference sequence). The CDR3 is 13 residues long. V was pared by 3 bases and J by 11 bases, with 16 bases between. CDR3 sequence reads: CASSLVRTREAFF. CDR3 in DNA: TGTGCCAGCAGCTTGGTTCGGACTCGGGAGGCTTTCTTT.

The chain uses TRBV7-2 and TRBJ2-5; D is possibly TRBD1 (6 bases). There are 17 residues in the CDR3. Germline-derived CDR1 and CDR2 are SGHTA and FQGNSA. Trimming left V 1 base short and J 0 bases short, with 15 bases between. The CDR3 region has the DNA TGTGCCAGCAGCTTAGATGGACAGCTCGGATACCAAGAGACCCAGTACTTC. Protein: CASSLDGQLGYQETQYF.

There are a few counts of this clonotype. For the CDR3, the DNA is TGTGCCAGCAGTTACGGGACAATGAACGAGCAGTACTTC. Its translation: CASSYGTMNEQYF. The gene calls are TRBV6-6 and TRBJ2-4; a possible D gene is TRBD1 (6 bases). TRBJ2-7 explains the end of the DNA better; the J call may be wrong. The CDR3 contains 13 residues. Per the germline V gene, CDR1 is MNHNY and CDR2 is SVGAGI (reference sequence).

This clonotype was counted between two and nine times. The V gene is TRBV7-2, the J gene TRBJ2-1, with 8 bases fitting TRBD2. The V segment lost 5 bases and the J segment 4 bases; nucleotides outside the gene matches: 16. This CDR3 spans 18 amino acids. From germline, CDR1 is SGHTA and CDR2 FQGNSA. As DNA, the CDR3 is TGTGCCAGCAGCCCCAGCGTGAATGGAGCGGGAGAATACAATGAGCAGTTCTTC. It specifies CASSPSVNGAGEYNEQFF.

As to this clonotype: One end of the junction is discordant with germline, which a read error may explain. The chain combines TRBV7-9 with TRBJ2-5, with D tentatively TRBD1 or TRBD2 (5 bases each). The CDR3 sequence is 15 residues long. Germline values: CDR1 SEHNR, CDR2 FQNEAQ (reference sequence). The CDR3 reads CASGLFAGSDYELYF. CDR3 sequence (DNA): TGTGCCAGCGGCTTATTCGCAGGGTCTGACTACGAGCTGTACTTC.

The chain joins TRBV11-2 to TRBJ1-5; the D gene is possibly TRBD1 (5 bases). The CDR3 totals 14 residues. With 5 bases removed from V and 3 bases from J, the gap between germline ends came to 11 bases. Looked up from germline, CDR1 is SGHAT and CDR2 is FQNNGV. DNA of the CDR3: TGTGCCAGCAGCCTAGGGGCGGCCAATCAGCCCCAGCATTTT. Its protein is CASSLGAANQPQHF. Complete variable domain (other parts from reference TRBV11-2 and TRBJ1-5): EAGVAQSPRYKIIEKRQSVAFWCNPISGHATLYWYQQILGQGPKLLIQFQNNGVVDDSQLPKDRFSAERLKGVDSTLKIQPAKLEDSAVYLCASSLGAANQPQHFGDGTRLSIL.

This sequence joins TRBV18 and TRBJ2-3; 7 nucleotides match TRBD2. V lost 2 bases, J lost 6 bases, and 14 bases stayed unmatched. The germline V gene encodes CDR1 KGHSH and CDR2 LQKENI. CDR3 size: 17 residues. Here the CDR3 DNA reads TGTGCCAGCTCACCAATGGCCAGCGGGGTTAACGTGGATACGCAGTATTTT. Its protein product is CASSPMASGVNVDTQYF.

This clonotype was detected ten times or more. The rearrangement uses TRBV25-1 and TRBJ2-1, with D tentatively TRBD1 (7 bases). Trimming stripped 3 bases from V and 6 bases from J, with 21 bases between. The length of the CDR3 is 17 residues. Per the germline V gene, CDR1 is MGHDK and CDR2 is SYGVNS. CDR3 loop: CASSDPLRGAQANEQFF. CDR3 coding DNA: TGTGCCAGCAGTGATCCTCTCAGGGGGGCCCAAGCCAATGAGCAGTTCTTC.

CDR3 sequence: CASTPPADPAQYF. The CDR3 nucleotides are TGTGCCAGCACCCCTCCGGCGGACCCCGCGCAGTACTTC. The V and J genes are TRBV7-9 and TRBJ2-7; D is unclear. Germline V lookup: CDR1 SEHNR, CDR2 FQNEAQ (reference sequence). V shed 7 bases and J shed 9 bases, with 19 bases lying between them. This CDR3 region has 13 residues.

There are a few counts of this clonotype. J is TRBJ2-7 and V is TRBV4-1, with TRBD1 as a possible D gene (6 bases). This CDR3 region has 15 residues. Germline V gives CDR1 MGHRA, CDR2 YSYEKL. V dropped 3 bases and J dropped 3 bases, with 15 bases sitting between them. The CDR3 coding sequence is TGCGCCAGCAGCCAGGCCGGGACACCAAACTACGAGCAGTACTTC. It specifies CASSQAGTPNYEQYF.

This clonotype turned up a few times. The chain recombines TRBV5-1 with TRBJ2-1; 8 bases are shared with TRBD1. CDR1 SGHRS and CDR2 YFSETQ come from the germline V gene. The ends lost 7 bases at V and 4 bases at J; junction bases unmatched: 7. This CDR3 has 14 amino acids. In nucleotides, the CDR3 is TGCGCCAGCTCCTGGGACAGGCCTTACAATGAGCAGTTCTTC. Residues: CASSWDRPYNEQFF.

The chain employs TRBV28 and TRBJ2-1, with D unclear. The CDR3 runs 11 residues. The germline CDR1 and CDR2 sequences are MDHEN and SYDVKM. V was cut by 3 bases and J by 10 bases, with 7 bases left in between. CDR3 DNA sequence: TGTGCCAGCAGTTTGTGGCAGGAGCAGTTCTTC. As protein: CASSLWQEQFF.

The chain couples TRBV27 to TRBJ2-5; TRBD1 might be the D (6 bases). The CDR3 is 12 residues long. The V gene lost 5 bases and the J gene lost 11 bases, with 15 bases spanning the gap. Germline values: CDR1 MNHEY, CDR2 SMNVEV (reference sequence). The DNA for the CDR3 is TGTGCCAGCAGTACACAGGGTGGAGAGCAGTACTTC. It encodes CASSTQGGEQYF.

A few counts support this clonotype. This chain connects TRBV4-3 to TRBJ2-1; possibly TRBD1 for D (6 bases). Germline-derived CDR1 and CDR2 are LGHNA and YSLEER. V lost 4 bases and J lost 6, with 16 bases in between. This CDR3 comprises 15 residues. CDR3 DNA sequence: TGCGCCAGCAGCCCGGAACAGGGTTCGTTCAATGAGCAGTTCTTC. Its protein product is CASSPEQGSFNEQFF.

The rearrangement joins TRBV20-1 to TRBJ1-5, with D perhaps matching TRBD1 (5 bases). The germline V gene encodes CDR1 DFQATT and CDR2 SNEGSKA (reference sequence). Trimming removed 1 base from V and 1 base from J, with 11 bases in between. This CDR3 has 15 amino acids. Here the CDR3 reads CSARVQGGSNQPQHF. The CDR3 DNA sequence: TGCAGTGCTAGAGTCCAGGGCGGAAGCAATCAGCCCCAGCATTTT.

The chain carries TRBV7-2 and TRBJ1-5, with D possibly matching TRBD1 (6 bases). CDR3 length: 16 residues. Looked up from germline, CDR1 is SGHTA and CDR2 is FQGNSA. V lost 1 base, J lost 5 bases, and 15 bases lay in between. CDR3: CASSLVTGIGDQPQHF. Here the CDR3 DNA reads TGTGCCAGCAGCTTAGTAACAGGGATTGGGGATCAGCCCCAGCATTTT.

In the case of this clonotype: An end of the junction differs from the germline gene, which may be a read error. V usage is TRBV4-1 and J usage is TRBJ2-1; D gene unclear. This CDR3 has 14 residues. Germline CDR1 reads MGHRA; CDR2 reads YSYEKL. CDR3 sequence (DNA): TGCGCCAGCTGCCAAGTTGGTCCCCACAATGAGCAGTTCTTC. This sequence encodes CASCQVGPHNEQFF.

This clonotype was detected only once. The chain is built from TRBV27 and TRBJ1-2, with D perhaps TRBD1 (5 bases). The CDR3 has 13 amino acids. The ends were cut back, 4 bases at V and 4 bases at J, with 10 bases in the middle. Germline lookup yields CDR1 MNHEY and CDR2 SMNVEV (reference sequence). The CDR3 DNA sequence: TGTGCCAGCAGTTGGGGCGGGCTCTATGGCTACACCTTC. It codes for CASSWGGLYGYTF.

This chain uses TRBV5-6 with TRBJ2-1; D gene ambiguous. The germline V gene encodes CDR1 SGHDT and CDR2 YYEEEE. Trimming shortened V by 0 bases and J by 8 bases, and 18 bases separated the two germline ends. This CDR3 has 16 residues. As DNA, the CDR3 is TGTGCCAGCAGCTTGGTAACAAGATATTACGGTTATGAGCAGTTCTTC. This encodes CASSLVTRYYGYEQFF.

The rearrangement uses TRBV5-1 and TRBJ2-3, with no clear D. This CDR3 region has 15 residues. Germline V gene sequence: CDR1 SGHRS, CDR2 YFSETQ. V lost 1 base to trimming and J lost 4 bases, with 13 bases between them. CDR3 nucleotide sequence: TGCGCCAGCAGCTTGTCCCGGTGGGATGCAGATACGCAGTATTTT. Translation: CASSLSRWDADTQYF.

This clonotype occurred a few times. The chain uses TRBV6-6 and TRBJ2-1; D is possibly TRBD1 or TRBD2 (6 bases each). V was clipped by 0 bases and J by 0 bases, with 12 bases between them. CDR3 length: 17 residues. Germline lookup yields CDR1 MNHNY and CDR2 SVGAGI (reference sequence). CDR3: CASSYSLGGSSYNEQFF. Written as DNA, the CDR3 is TGTGCCAGCAGTTACTCGTTAGGGGGGAGCTCCTACAATGAGCAGTTCTTC.

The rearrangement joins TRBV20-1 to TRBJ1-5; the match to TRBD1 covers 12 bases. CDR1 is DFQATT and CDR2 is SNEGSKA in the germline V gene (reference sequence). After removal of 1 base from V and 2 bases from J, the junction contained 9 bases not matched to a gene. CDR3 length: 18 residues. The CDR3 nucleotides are TGCAGTGCTAGAGGGCGGGACAGGGGGCGATTCGGCAATCAGCCCCAGCATTTT. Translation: CSARGRDRGRFGNQPQHF.

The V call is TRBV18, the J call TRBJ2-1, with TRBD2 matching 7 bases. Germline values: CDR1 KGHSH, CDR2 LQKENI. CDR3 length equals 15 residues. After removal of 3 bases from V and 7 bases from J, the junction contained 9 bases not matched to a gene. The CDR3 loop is CASSPGLPWGNEQFF. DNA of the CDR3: TGTGCCAGCTCACCGGGACTACCATGGGGGAATGAGCAGTTCTTC.

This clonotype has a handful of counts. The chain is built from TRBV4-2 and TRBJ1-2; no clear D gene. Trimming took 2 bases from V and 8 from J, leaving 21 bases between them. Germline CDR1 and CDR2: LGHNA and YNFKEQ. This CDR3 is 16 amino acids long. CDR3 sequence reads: CASSQTPPLNLGGYTF. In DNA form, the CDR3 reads TGTGCCAGCAGCCAAACACCCCCTCTCAATTTGGGAGGCTACACCTTC.

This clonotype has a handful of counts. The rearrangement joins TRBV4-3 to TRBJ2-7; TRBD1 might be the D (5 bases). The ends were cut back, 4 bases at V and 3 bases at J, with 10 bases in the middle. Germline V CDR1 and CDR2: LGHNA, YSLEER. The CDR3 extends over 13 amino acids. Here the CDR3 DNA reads TGCGCCAGCAGCCGGAACCAGGGCTACGAGCAGTACTTC. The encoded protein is CASSRNQGYEQYF.

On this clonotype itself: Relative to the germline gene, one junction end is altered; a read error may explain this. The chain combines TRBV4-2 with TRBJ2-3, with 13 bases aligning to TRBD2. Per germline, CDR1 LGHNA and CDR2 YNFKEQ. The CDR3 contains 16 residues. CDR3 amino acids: CANSGRLAGGEDTQYF. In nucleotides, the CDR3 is TGTGCCAACAGCGGGCGACTAGCGGGGGGTGAAGATACGCAGTATTTT.

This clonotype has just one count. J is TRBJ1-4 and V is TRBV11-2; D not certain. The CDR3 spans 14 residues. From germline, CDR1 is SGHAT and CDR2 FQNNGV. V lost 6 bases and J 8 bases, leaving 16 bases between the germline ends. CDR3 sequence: CASRQHPRGEKLFF. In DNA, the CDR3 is TGTGCCAGCAGGCAACACCCACGAGGGGAAAAACTGTTTTTT.